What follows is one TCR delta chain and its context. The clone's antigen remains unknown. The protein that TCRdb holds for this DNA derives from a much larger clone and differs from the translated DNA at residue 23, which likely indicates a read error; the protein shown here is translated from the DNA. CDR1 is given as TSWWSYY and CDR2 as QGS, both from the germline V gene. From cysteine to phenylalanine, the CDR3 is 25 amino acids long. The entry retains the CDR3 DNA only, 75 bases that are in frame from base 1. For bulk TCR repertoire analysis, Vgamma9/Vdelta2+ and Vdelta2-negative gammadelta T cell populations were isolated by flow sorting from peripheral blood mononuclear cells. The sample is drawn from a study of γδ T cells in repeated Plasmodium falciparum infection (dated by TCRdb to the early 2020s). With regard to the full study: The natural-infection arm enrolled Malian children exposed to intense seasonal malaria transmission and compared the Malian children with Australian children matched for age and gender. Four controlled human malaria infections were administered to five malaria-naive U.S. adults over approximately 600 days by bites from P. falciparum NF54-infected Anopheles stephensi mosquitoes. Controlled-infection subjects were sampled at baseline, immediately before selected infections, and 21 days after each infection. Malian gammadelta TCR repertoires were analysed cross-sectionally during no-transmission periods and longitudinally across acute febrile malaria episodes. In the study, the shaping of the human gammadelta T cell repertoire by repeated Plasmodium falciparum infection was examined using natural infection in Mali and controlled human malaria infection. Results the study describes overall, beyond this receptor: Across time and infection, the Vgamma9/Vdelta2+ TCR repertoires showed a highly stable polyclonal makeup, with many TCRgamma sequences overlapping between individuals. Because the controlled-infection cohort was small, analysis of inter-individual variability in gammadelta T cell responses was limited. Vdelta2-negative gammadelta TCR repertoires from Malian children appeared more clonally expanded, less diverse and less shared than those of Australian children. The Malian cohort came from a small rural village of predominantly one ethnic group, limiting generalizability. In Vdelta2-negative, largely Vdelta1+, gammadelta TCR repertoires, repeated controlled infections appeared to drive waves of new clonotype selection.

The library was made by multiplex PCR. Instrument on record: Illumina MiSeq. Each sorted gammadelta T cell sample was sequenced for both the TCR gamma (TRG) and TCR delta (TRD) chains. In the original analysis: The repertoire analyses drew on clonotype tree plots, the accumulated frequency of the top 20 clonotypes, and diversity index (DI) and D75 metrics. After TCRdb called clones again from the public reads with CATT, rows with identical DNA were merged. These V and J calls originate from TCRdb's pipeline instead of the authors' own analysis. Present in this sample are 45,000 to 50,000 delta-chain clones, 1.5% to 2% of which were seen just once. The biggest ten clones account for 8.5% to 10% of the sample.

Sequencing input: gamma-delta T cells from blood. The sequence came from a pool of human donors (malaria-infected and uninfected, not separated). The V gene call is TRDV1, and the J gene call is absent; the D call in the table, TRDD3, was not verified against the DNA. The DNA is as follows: TGTGCTATTGGGGAACTAGTAGGGATGTACCGACACGCCCCAGTACTGGGGAATACTACCGATAAACCCATCTTT. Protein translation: CAIGELVGMYRHAPVLGNTTDKPIF.